Listed below are T cell receptor beta chains from one sample, sequenced in a study of CD8+ T cells in alopecia areata. Method: immunoSEQ multiplex PCR; TCRdb's copy keeps in-frame clones and lacks some. Among 110,000 or so clones listed, roughly three fifths were seen once. The sample consisted of CD4+ T cells sorted from blood, taken at week 24, from a patient treated with tofacitinib. All receptors come from a human donor with alopecia areata. Each CDR3 is given with its conserved first and last residue. A D gene is named only where the DNA matches it firmly. Clone size, where shown, is once, few, many, or a class for clones that have expanded.

V gene: TRBV30; D gene: TRBD2; clone size: NA; J gene: TRBJ2-7; CDR3 protein: CAWSTSSPLSGPTYF; CDR3 DNA: TGTGCCTGGAGTACATCCTCCCCCCTTAGCGGGCCCACGTACTTC
V gene: TRBV4-3; D gene: NA; clone size: NA; J gene: TRBJ1-2; CDR3 protein: CASSQDPGVGGYTF; CDR3 DNA: TGCGCCAGCAGCCAAGACCCAGGGGTTGGTGGCTACACCTTC
V gene: TRBV5-1; D gene: NA; clone size: NA; J gene: TRBJ1-6; CDR3 protein: CASCLSENSPLHF; CDR3 DNA: TGCGCCAGCTGCCTCTCTGAAAATTCACCCCTCCACTTT
V gene: TRBV4-3; D gene: NA; clone size: NA; J gene: TRBJ2-4; CDR3 protein: CASSQGGERNIQYF; CDR3 DNA: TGCGCCAGCAGCCAAGGGGGAGAGAGAAACATTCAGTACTTC
V gene: TRBV30; D gene: NA; clone size: NA; J gene: TRBJ1-2; CDR3 protein: CATVQGLYGYTF; CDR3 DNA: TGTGCCACAGTACAGGGCCTCTATGGCTACACCTTC
V gene: TRBV6-6; D gene: NA; clone size: NA; J gene: TRBJ1-2; CDR3 protein: CASSPDGLYGYTF; CDR3 DNA: TGTGCCAGCAGTCCCGACGGTCTCTATGGCTACACCTTC
V gene: TRBV18; D gene: TRBD1; clone size: few; J gene: TRBJ2-7; CDR3 protein: CASSPPAPGGSYEQYF; CDR3 DNA: TGTGCCAGCTCACCACCCGCTCCAGGGGGCTCCTACGAGCAGTACTTC
V gene: TRBV7-9; D gene: TRBD1; clone size: NA; J gene: TRBJ2-2; CDR3 protein: CASSPIPGQGATVGELFF; CDR3 DNA: TGTGCCAGCAGCCCCATCCCGGGGCAGGGGGCTACCGTCGGGGAGCTGTTTTTT
V gene: TRBV7-9; D gene: NA; clone size: NA; J gene: TRBJ1-2; CDR3 protein: CASSQWGATDGYTF; CDR3 DNA: TGTGCCAGCAGCCAATGGGGGGCTACGGATGGCTACACCTTC
V gene: TRBV6-5; D gene: TRBD1; clone size: NA; J gene: TRBJ2-3; CDR3 protein: CASSYGTGDTDTQYF; CDR3 DNA: TGTGCCAGCAGTTACGGGACAGGGGACACAGATACGCAGTATTTT
V gene: TRBV5-4; D gene: NA; clone size: NA; J gene: TRBJ1-2; CDR3 protein: CASTLQGYSYGYTF; CDR3 DNA: TGTGCCAGCACCCTACAGGGTTACAGCTATGGCTACACCTTC
V gene: TRBV5-8; D gene: NA; clone size: few; J gene: TRBJ1-1; CDR3 protein: CASSIQADTEAFF; CDR3 DNA: TGTGCCAGCAGCATTCAGGCGGACACTGAAGCTTTCTTT
V gene: TRBV13; D gene: TRBD1; clone size: few; J gene: TRBJ1-1; CDR3 protein: CASSLRDRATEAFF; CDR3 DNA: TGTGCCAGCAGCTTAAGGGACAGGGCCACTGAAGCTTTCTTT
V gene: TRBV4-3; D gene: NA; clone size: few; J gene: TRBJ1-2; CDR3 protein: CASSQESMEVIYGYTF; CDR3 DNA: TGCGCCAGCAGCCAAGAAAGTATGGAAGTCATTTATGGCTACACCTTC
V gene: TRBV11-2; D gene: NA; clone size: NA; J gene: TRBJ1-2; CDR3 protein: CASSLPPGGQKVGYTF; CDR3 DNA: TGTGCCAGCAGCTTGCCTCCGGGGGGGCAGAAGGTTGGCTACACCTTC
V gene: TRBV29-1; D gene: NA; clone size: NA; J gene: TRBJ2-2; CDR3 protein: CSVGSGMGELFF; CDR3 DNA: TGCAGCGTTGGATCAGGAATGGGGGAGCTGTTTTTT
V gene: TRBV27; D gene: NA; clone size: NA; J gene: TRBJ2-3; CDR3 protein: CASSPYPRGGTQYF; CDR3 DNA: TGTGCCAGCAGTCCCTACCCAAGGGGAGGTACGCAGTATTTT
V gene: TRBV30; D gene: NA; clone size: NA; J gene: TRBJ2-5; CDR3 protein: CAWSGGTETQYF; CDR3 DNA: TGTGCCTGGAGTGGTGGGACAGAGACCCAGTACTTC
V gene: TRBV4-1; D gene: TRBD1; clone size: once; J gene: TRBJ1-2; CDR3 protein: CASSALTGDGYTF; CDR3 DNA: TGCGCCAGCAGCGCATTGACAGGGGATGGCTACACCTTC
V gene: TRBV29-1; D gene: TRBD1; clone size: NA; J gene: TRBJ2-3; CDR3 protein: CSVRETGDGTDTQYF; CDR3 DNA: TGCAGCGTTCGAGAAACAGGGGATGGCACAGATACGCAGTATTTT
V gene: TRBV5-6; D gene: NA; clone size: NA; J gene: TRBJ1-1; CDR3 protein: CASSQGGRVNTEAFF; CDR3 DNA: TGTGCCAGCAGCCAAGGGGGACGGGTGAACACTGAAGCTTTCTTT
V gene: TRBV5-6; D gene: TRBD1; clone size: NA; J gene: TRBJ2-1; CDR3 protein: CASSHRDRDQGEQFF; CDR3 DNA: TGTGCCAGCAGCCACCGGGACAGGGACCAAGGTGAGCAGTTCTTC
V gene: TRBV29-1; D gene: TRBD1; clone size: few; J gene: TRBJ1-1; CDR3 protein: CSAHRDRASTEAFF; CDR3 DNA: TGCAGCGCCCACCGGGACAGGGCTTCCACTGAAGCTTTCTTT
V gene: TRBV29-1; D gene: TRBD1; clone size: few; J gene: TRBJ1-5; CDR3 protein: CSAGQGNQPQHF; CDR3 DNA: TGCAGCGCCGGACAGGGCAATCAGCCCCAGCATTTT
V gene: TRBV4-3; D gene: NA; clone size: NA; J gene: TRBJ1-2; CDR3 protein: CASSLRRGNYGYTF; CDR3 DNA: TGCGCCAGCAGCCTACGGCGGGGAAACTATGGCTACACCTTC
V gene: TRBV29-1; D gene: TRBD1; clone size: NA; J gene: TRBJ1-2; CDR3 protein: CSVARDSPSWTF; CDR3 DNA: TGCAGCGTTGCTCGGGACAGCCCGTCCTGGACCTTC
V gene: TRBV7-3; D gene: NA; clone size: NA; J gene: TRBJ2-5; CDR3 protein: CASSSGSQETQYF; CDR3 DNA: TGTGCCAGCAGCTCCGGTTCCCAAGAGACCCAGTACTTC
V gene: TRBV9; D gene: NA; clone size: few; J gene: TRBJ2-2; CDR3 protein: CASSPGDPIIAGELFF; CDR3 DNA: TGTGCCAGCAGCCCAGGAGATCCCATCATAGCCGGGGAGCTGTTTTTT
V gene: TRBV2; D gene: TRBD1; clone size: NA; J gene: TRBJ2-3; CDR3 protein: CASRLQGVFTDTQYF; CDR3 DNA: TGTGCCAGCAGGTTACAGGGGGTCTTCACAGATACGCAGTATTTT
V gene: TRBV27; D gene: NA; clone size: NA; J gene: TRBJ1-5; CDR3 protein: CASSLKEYQPQHF; CDR3 DNA: TGTGCCAGCAGTTTAAAGGAATATCAGCCCCAGCATTTT
V gene: TRBV4-1; D gene: TRBD2; clone size: once; J gene: TRBJ2-7; CDR3 protein: CASSRSAGGYEQYF; CDR3 DNA: TGCGCCAGCAGCCGCTCGGCCGGGGGGTACGAGCAGTACTTC
V gene: TRBV11-2; D gene: NA; clone size: NA; J gene: TRBJ1-2; CDR3 protein: CASSMGHRAGGYTF; CDR3 DNA: TGTGCCAGCAGCATGGGCCATCGGGCGGGCGGCTACACCTTC
V gene: TRBV29-1; D gene: NA; clone size: few; J gene: TRBJ1-1; CDR3 protein: CGSSAYSLAEAFF; CDR3 DNA: TGCGGTAGCTCGGCATACTCTCTCGCTGAAGCTTTCTTT
V gene: TRBV18; D gene: NA; clone size: few; J gene: TRBJ2-7; CDR3 protein: CASSTGTAPYEQYF; CDR3 DNA: TGTGCCAGCTCAACCGGGACTGCCCCTTACGAGCAGTACTTC
V gene: TRBV5-5; D gene: NA; clone size: few; J gene: TRBJ2-1; CDR3 protein: CASSQTPQRVGEQFF; CDR3 DNA: TGTGCCAGCAGCCAAACCCCCCAAAGGGTTGGTGAGCAGTTCTTC
V gene: TRBV7-2; D gene: NA; clone size: NA; J gene: TRBJ2-1; CDR3 protein: CASSLVLGGGHHNEQFF; CDR3 DNA: TGTGCCAGCAGCTTAGTTCTCGGCGGGGGCCATCACAATGAGCAGTTCTTC